The 20 T cell receptor beta chains reported below all come from one sample, sequenced in a study of identifying expanded T cells in peripheral blood. This table comes from immunoSEQ multiplex PCR, and its TCRdb copy is limited to in-frame clones, with some not included. Of some 70,000 clones listed, roughly 90% are singletons. Sequencing was done on a sample of blood. These receptors were collected from a person aged 18-69 years in good health.

The V call is TRBV5-6, the J call TRBJ2-7; 7 bases are a match to TRBD1. CDR3 length: 16 residues. Trimming cost V 0 bases and J 5 bases; bases outside gene matches: 11. Germline assignment: CDR1 SGHDT and CDR2 YYEEEE. The CDR3 is CASSLERDRSRNEQYF. CDR3 DNA sequence: TGTGCCAGCAGCTTGGAACGGGACAGAAGTCGTAACGAGCAGTACTTC.

V usage is TRBV18 and J usage is TRBJ2-3, with D tentatively TRBD1 (6 bases). Germline V CDR1 and CDR2: KGHSH, LQKENI. This CDR3 has 15 residues. V lost 4 bases and J 3 bases, leaving 14 bases between the germline ends. DNA of the CDR3: TGTGCCAGCTCACTCGACAGGTCCTCAACAGATACGCAGTATTTT. Translation gives CASSLDRSSTDTQYF.

The V and J genes are TRBV28 and TRBJ2-1, with TRBD1 identical over 9 bases. The CDR3 loop spans 19 amino acids. Germline-derived CDR1 and CDR2 are MDHEN and SYDVKM. The ends lost 3 bases at V and 1 base at J; junction bases unmatched: 13. The chain's CDR3 is CASSFSALPGTGSYNEQFF. The CDR3 DNA is TGTGCCAGCAGTTTCTCTGCCTTACCCGGGACAGGGTCCTACAATGAGCAGTTCTTC.

This chain joins TRBV6-6 and TRBJ2-7; 10 bases map to TRBD2. Unmatched junction bases numbered 3, after V lost 6 bases and J lost 7 bases. The germline V gene encodes CDR1 MNHNY and CDR2 SVGAGI (reference sequence). This CDR3 has 12 amino acids. CDR3 amino acids: CASSGTSDEQYF. The CDR3 nucleotides read TGTGCCAGCAGCGGGACTAGCGATGAGCAGTACTTC.

The table lists this clone with a few counts. The CDR3 nucleotides are TGTGCCAGCAGCTCTCGGAGTCGCGATACGCAGTATTTT. Its protein is CASSSRSRDTQYF. The chain links TRBV13 to TRBJ2-3; D call uncertain. This CDR3 spans 13 amino acids. Looked up from germline, CDR1 is PRHDT and CDR2 is FYEKMQ (reference sequence). V gave up 4 bases and J gave up 6 bases, with 11 bases separating them.

The rearrangement uses TRBV4-1 and TRBJ1-1, with D unresolved. Germline V gene data show CDR1 as MGHRA and CDR2 as YSYEKL. The V gene lost 0 bases and the J gene lost 1 base, with 9 bases spanning the gap. This CDR3 region has 15 residues. The CDR3 sequence: CASSQDWTANTEAFF. The CDR3 nucleotides read TGCGCCAGCAGCCAAGATTGGACGGCGAACACTGAAGCTTTCTTT.

The chain recombines TRBV27 with TRBJ1-3; no firm D call. CDR3 length equals 16 residues. V was trimmed by 0 bases and J by 0 bases, leaving 9 bases between them. Germline values: CDR1 MNHEY, CDR2 SMNVEV (reference sequence). CDR3 residues: CASSLSKTHSGNTIYF. DNA for the CDR3: TGTGCCAGCAGTTTATCTAAAACACACTCTGGAAACACCATATATTTT.

V is TRBV5-4 and J is TRBJ2-1; D is tentatively TRBD1 or TRBD2 (6 bases each). The germline V gene encodes CDR1 SGHNT and CDR2 YYREEE (reference sequence). The germline V and J ends were trimmed by 4 bases and 9 bases, with 23 bases remaining between them. This CDR3 has 16 amino acids. CDR3 in DNA: TGTGCCAGCAGCCCCCGGGGGAGACAGGTCAATGGTGAGCAGTTCTTC. This sequence encodes CASSPRGRQVNGEQFF.

This clone was observed a handful of times. J is TRBJ1-1 and V is TRBV7-8; D remains ambiguous. The CDR3 is made up of 11 amino acids. The V end was cut by 1 base, the J end by 9 bases, with 6 bases between. The germline V gene has CDR1 SGHVS and CDR2 FQNEAQ. Here the CDR3 DNA reads TGTGCCAGCAGCTTAGGGAGACAAGCTTTCTTT. Translating gives CASSLGRQAFF.

The genes are TRBV6-5 and TRBJ2-3; 7 bases fit TRBD2. CDR1 and CDR2 (germline): MNHEY, SVGAGI. This CDR3 is built from 16 residues. V gave up 0 bases and J gave up 1 base; unmatched junction bases: 4. Here the CDR3 DNA reads TGTGCCAGCAGTTACTCGAGCCTAGCGGGCACAGATACGCAGTATTTT. Amino acid sequence: CASSYSSLAGTDTQYF.

This chain uses TRBV10-3 with TRBJ1-6; weak D call: TRBD1 (6 bases). V was shortened by 0 bases and J by 8 bases, with 11 bases between the two germline ends. Germline V gene data show CDR1 as ENHRY and CDR2 as SYGVKD. CDR3 length: 15 residues. The CDR3 sequence: CAISESGDTDSPLHF. The CDR3 DNA is TGTGCCATCAGTGAGTCTGGGGACACCGATTCACCCCTCCACTTT.

The rearrangement joins TRBV9 to TRBJ1-2; D is ambiguous. V gave up 1 base and J gave up 0 bases, with 16 bases separating them. Germline V gene data show CDR1 as SGDLS and CDR2 as YYNGEE. The CDR3 spans 17 residues. The CDR3 DNA is TGTGCCAGCAGCGTATCCACGGCCAAGGGAGCTAACTATGGCTACACCTTC. Protein sequence: CASSVSTAKGANYGYTF.

For this clone: Compared with germline, one end of the junction differs, possibly owing to a read error. The chain joins TRBV30 to TRBJ2-1; D gene unclear. The germline V gene has CDR1 GTSNPN and CDR2 SVGIG (reference sequence). The CDR3 is made up of 11 amino acids. The CDR3 sequence is CAWKEPDQMVF. CDR3 DNA sequence: TGTGCCTGGAAGGAACCCGACCAAATGGTCTTC.

This clone was counted once. The chain links TRBV2 to TRBJ2-7; 7 nucleotides line up with TRBD1. From germline, CDR1 is SNHLY and CDR2 FYNNEI. This CDR3 is 13 amino acids long. J was trimmed by 4 bases and V by 4 bases; bases with no gene match: 4. DNA of the CDR3: TGTGCCAGCAGTGGACAGGGCCTTTACGAGCAGTACTTC. Protein: CASSGQGLYEQYF. The full variable domain, completed using reference TRBV2 and TRBJ2-7, is EPEVTQTPSHQVTQMGQEVILRCVPISNHLYFYWYRQILGQKVEFLVSFYNNEISEKSEIFDDQFSVERPDGSNFTLKIRSTKLEDSAMYFCASSGQGLYEQYFGPGTRLTVT.

The genes are TRBV28 and TRBJ1-1; D unresolved. The V end lost 3 bases, the J end lost 3 bases, and 5 bases lay between the germline ends. The CDR3 is made up of 12 amino acids. CDR1 is MDHEN, CDR2 SYDVKM, per germline. The CDR3 loop reads CASSFMYTEAFF. The CDR3, as DNA: TGTGCCAGCAGTTTTATGTACACTGAAGCTTTCTTT. The whole variable domain, remainder taken from reference TRBV28 and TRBJ1-1, is DVKVTQSSRYLVKRTGEKVFLECVQDMDHENMFWYRQDPGLGLRLIYFSYDVKMKEKGDIPEGYSVSREKKERFSLILESASTNQTSMYLCASSFMYTEAFFGQGTRLTVV.

This chain uses TRBV9 with TRBJ2-3; D perhaps matches TRBD2 (6 bases). The CDR3 extends over 15 amino acids. Germline V gene data show CDR1 as SGDLS and CDR2 as YYNGEE. Trimming cost V 4 bases and J 2 bases, with 14 bases left between them. The CDR3 bases are TGTGCCAGCAGCCCATGGACTATTCACACAGATACGCAGTATTTT. Translation: CASSPWTIHTDTQYF.

This clone showed up just a few times. The V gene is TRBV2, the J gene TRBJ1-1; D gene unclear. The CDR3 has 12 residues. V lost 3 bases, J lost 9 bases, and 11 bases lay in between. Germline CDR1 SNHLY, CDR2 FYNNEI. The DNA of the CDR3 is TGTGCCAGCAGTGAGGAGGGCGCCCAAGCTTTCTTT. It codes for CASSEEGAQAFF.

The gene calls are TRBV7-2 and TRBJ2-2, with D hard to call. V lost 8 bases and J 7 bases, leaving 8 bases between the germline ends. Germline CDR1 and CDR2: SGHTA and FQGNSA. The CDR3 extends over 11 amino acids. CDR3 residues: CASASRGELFF. The CDR3 DNA reads TGTGCCAGCGCGTCCCGCGGGGAGCTGTTTTTT.

The CDR3 nucleotides read TGTGCCAGCAGCGTAGATCTCGAAGGTGGCTACACCTTC. Protein sequence: CASSVDLEGGYTF. The chain combines TRBV9 with TRBJ1-2; the D is unclear. Trimming left V 0 bases short and J 7 bases short, with 10 bases between. Per the germline V gene, CDR1 is SGDLS and CDR2 is YYNGEE. The CDR3 runs to 13 residues.

The rearrangement joins TRBV28 to TRBJ1-1; no definite D call. CDR1 and CDR2 from the germline V gene are MDHEN and SYDVKM. Trimming removed 5 bases from V and 4 bases from J, with 8 bases in between. The CDR3 is made up of 12 amino acids. CDR3 region: CASSPGTTEAFF. CDR3 coding DNA: TGTGCCAGCAGTCCCGGAACCACTGAAGCTTTCTTT.